Shown below are 5 T cell receptor beta chains from a single sample sequenced in a study of radiotherapy plus CTLA-4 blockade in lung cancer. Only in-frame clones appear in the TCRdb table, and some are missing; sequencing was by immunoSEQ multiplex PCR. This sample yields tens of thousands of clones, of which 79% are seen a single time; 8.5% to 10% belongs to the top ten. The sample here was peripheral blood, taken from a patient treated with radiotherapy plus ipilimumab. The receptors shown here come from a human donor with non-small cell lung cancer who had a complete response to radiotherapy plus ipilimumab.

The chain carries TRBV6-1 and TRBJ2-7; D gene unclear. The germline gives CDR1 MNHNS, CDR2 SASEGT. The length of the CDR3 is 13 residues. V was trimmed by 6 bases and J by 3 bases, leaving 12 bases between them. This CDR3 is CASRGPLFYEQYV. The DNA of the CDR3 is TGTGCCAGCAGAGGGCCGCTTTTCTACGAGCAGTACGTC.

This CDR3 is CASSLELKSGYTF. For the CDR3, the DNA is TGCGCCAGCAGCTTGGAACTGAAGAGCGGCTACACCTTC. The chain couples TRBV5-1 to TRBJ1-2, with unresolved D. The CDR3 length is 13 residues. Germline values: CDR1 SGHRS, CDR2 YFSETQ. V gave up 0 bases and J gave up 8 bases, with 11 bases separating them. Using reference TRBV5-1 and TRBJ1-2 for the parts outside the CDR3, the full variable domain is KAGVTQTPRYLIKTRGQQVTLSCSPISGHRSVSWYQQTPGQGLQFLFEYFSETQRNKGNFPGRFSGRQFSNSRSEMNVSTLELGDSALYLCASSLELKSGYTFGSGTRLTVV.

The V gene is TRBV11-2, the J gene TRBJ1-1, with 7 bases matching TRBD1. This CDR3 region has 15 residues. Germline assignment: CDR1 SGHAT and CDR2 FQNNGV. The junction had 10 bases not matched to a gene; V was cut back by 5 bases and J by 4 bases. CDR3 sequence (DNA): TGTGCCAGCAGCGCCCTACAGGGGTTCGGCACTGAAGCTTTCTTT. Translation gives CASSALQGFGTEAFF.

J is TRBJ2-7 and V is TRBV30; D might be TRBD2 (6 bases). This CDR3 spans 15 amino acids. Between the trimmed V and J ends, which lost 3 bases and 0 bases, there was a span of 15 bases. Germline V CDR1 and CDR2: GTSNPN, SVGIG (reference sequence). The CDR3 region has the DNA TGTGCCTGGAGCGCCGATCTGGGGGGCTCCTACGAGCAGTACTTC. The encoded protein is CAWSADLGGSYEQYF.

This clone is classed as medium-sized. The gene calls are TRBV4-3 and TRBJ2-1; D unclear. Trimming shortened V by 0 bases and J by 8 bases, and 8 bases separated the two germline ends. Germline V CDR1 and CDR2: LGHNA, YSLEER. The CDR3 loop spans 13 amino acids. CDR3 nucleotides: TGCGCCAGCAGCCAAGAGACCCGTGATGAGCAGTTCTTC. Translating gives CASSQETRDEQFF.